The subject of this entry is one T cell receptor beta chain. The antigen is unknown. This entry comes from a study of CD8 T cells in Susac syndrome. Study results and limitations: As the study acknowledged, the number of individuals in its TCR sequencing and HLA analysis was relatively small.

From blood CD8+ and CD4+ T cells, the TCR beta chain was sequenced. The ends were cut back, 0 bases at V and 6 bases at J, with 11 bases in the middle. Germline CDR1 reads DFQATT; CDR2 reads SNEGSKA (reference sequence). This CDR3 contains 13 residues. The RNA input was roughly 0.45 to 1 ug, and it was reverse transcribed with random hexamers. TCRdb re-called the immunoSEQ multiplex PCR reads with MiXCR, one entry per CDR3 protein. The top ten hold 0.41% of the sample, which has some 110,000 distinct CDR3 sequences, roughly 94% seen once. The sequence was collected from a human donor with Susac syndrome. Sequencing was performed on CD8+ T cells from PBMCs. This chain links TRBV20-1 with TRBJ1-1, with no clear D. DNA of the CDR3: TGCAGTGCTAGAGATCCGGGGAAGGCTGAAGCTTTCTTT. Residues: CSARDPGKAEAFF.